The 26 T cell receptor beta chains below all came from one sample that was sequenced in a study of beta chain features in type 1 diabetes. Sequencing targeted expressed TCRB transcripts, as all isolated RNA had been reverse transcribed. Produced via immunoSEQ multiplex PCR; TCRdb's table is partial and in-frame only. The sample holds approximately 150,000 clones; around 9.3% are singletons and the top ten take under 1.5%. Sequences were obtained from naive CD4+ T cells from blood. The receptors stem from a man younger than 35 in good health.

Many counts were recorded for this clone. J is TRBJ1-2 and V is TRBV14; D unresolved. V was trimmed by 3 bases and J by 8 bases, leaving 16 bases between them. Germline lookup yields CDR1 SGHDN and CDR2 FVKESK. The CDR3 is 14 amino acids. The CDR3 loop is CASSQSPAGRGYTF. The CDR3 region has the DNA TGTGCCAGCAGCCAGAGCCCAGCCGGGAGGGGCTACACCTTC.

This clone occurred many times. This chain uses TRBV7-2 with TRBJ2-3, with D possibly being TRBD2 (6 bases). This CDR3 is 15 amino acids long. Trimming took off 2 bases at V and 0 bases at J, with 9 bases between the two ends. CDR1 and CDR2 from the germline V gene are SGHTA and FQGNSA. The CDR3 coding sequence is TGTGCCAGCAGCTTACTTAGCGGAAGCACAGATACGCAGTATTTT. Encoded protein: CASSLLSGSTDTQYF.

This clone came up a few times. This rearrangement joins TRBV19 to TRBJ1-2; D perhaps matches TRBD1 (6 bases). The germline V and J ends were trimmed by 6 bases and 3 bases, with 14 bases remaining between them. Looked up from germline, CDR1 is LNHDA and CDR2 is SQIVND (reference sequence). CDR3 length: 14 amino acids. Written as DNA, the CDR3 is TGTGCCAGTAGAGAGGGGGGGCGCGACTATGGCTACACCTTC. This gives the protein CASREGGRDYGYTF. The full variable domain, its missing parts supplied by reference TRBV19 and TRBJ1-2, is DGGITQSPKYLFRKEGQNVTLSCEQNLNHDAMYWYRQDPGQGLRLIYYSQIVNDFQKGDIAEGYSVSREKKESFPLTVTSAQKNPTAFYLCASREGGRDYGYTFGSGTRLTVV.

The chain couples TRBV27 to TRBJ2-3; tentatively, D is TRBD1 (5 bases). Germline V CDR1 and CDR2: MNHEY, SMNVEV (reference sequence). V lost 7 bases and J 0 bases, leaving 17 bases between the germline ends. There are 16 residues in the CDR3. CDR3 region: CASTIRAGISTDTQYF. The CDR3 nucleotides are TGTGCCAGCACCATAAGGGCAGGGATCAGCACAGATACGCAGTATTTT.

This clone was found a few times. The chain is built from TRBV19 and TRBJ1-2; no clear D. This CDR3 region has 13 residues. The germline gives CDR1 LNHDA, CDR2 SQIVND (reference sequence). V was clipped by 4 bases and J by 7 bases, with 13 bases between them. CDR3: CASSTGSTGGYTF. CDR3 DNA: TGTGCCAGTAGTACGGGGAGTACGGGTGGCTACACCTTC. Together with reference TRBV19 and TRBJ1-2, the CDR3 gives the full variable domain: DGGITQSPKYLFRKEGQNVTLSCEQNLNHDAMYWYRQDPGQGLRLIYYSQIVNDFQKGDIAEGYSVSREKKESFPLTVTSAQKNPTAFYLCASSTGSTGGYTFGSGTRLTVV.

The V and J genes are TRBV2 and TRBJ2-7, with TRBD1 matching 8 bases. The CDR3 covers 13 residues. CDR1 SNHLY and CDR2 FYNNEI come from the germline V gene. V gave up 7 bases and J gave up 6 bases; unmatched junction bases: 8. CDR3 nucleotides: TGTGCCAGCAAGGGACAGGTCGCTGGCGAGCAGTACTTC. This encodes CASKGQVAGEQYF.

In DNA, the CDR3 is TGTGCCTGCGGGGGGGCGGAACAAGAGACCCAGTACTTC. Protein product: CACGGAEQETQYF. This rearrangement joins TRBV6-6 to TRBJ2-5, with 9 bases that match TRBD2. The V gene's germline CDR1 is MNHNY and CDR2 SVGAGI (reference sequence). This CDR3 is built from 13 residues. With V trimmed by 11 bases and J by 2 bases, 6 bases remained unmatched.

This clone was recorded a few times. DNA for the CDR3: TGTGCCAGCAGTTCCCCGGGACAGGGTCGAAATCAGCCCCAGCATTTT. Its protein product is CASSSPGQGRNQPQHF. The rearrangement links TRBV28 to TRBJ1-5; TRBD1 agrees at 9 bases. V shed 4 bases and J 4 bases; nucleotides not matched to a gene: 8. This CDR3 comprises 16 residues. Germline CDR1 reads MDHEN; CDR2 reads SYDVKM.

This clone was found a few times. The chain is built from TRBV4-3 and TRBJ1-6, with 9 bases lining up with TRBD1. Trimming at V came to 0 bases and at J to 7 bases, leaving 16 bases not matched to a gene. The germline gives CDR1 LGHNA, CDR2 YSLEER. The CDR3 runs to 20 residues. In DNA, the CDR3 is TGCGCCAGCAGCCAAGACCCCCCGGGACAGGGAATTGTACGGAATTCACCCCTCCACTTT. Translating gives CASSQDPPGQGIVRNSPLHF.

This clone was counted a few times. V is TRBV25-1 and J is TRBJ1-1; D gene ambiguous. This CDR3 has 13 amino acids. With 7 bases removed from V and 4 bases from J, the gap between germline ends came to 13 bases. Germline assignment: CDR1 MGHDK and CDR2 SYGVNS. As DNA, the CDR3 is TGTGCCAGCACCTTCGCCGGGGTCACTGAAGCTTTCTTT. Its translation is CASTFAGVTEAFF.

The rearrangement uses TRBV11-2 and TRBJ1-2; tentatively, D is TRBD1 (5 bases). The CDR3 runs to 14 residues. Trimming removed 4 bases at V and 2 bases at J, with 11 bases between. Germline CDR1 SGHAT, CDR2 FQNNGV. CDR3 protein: CASSSQGGNYGYTF. CDR3 nucleotide sequence: TGTGCCAGCAGCTCCCAGGGAGGGAACTATGGCTACACCTTC.

The chain carries TRBV5-6 and TRBJ1-5; D may be TRBD1 (6 bases). CDR1 and CDR2 (germline): SGHDT, YYEEEE. The germline V and J ends were trimmed by 4 bases and 0 bases, with 14 bases remaining between them. There are 16 residues in the CDR3. The CDR3 spells CASSTGTPYSNQPQHF. The CDR3 DNA reads as TGTGCCAGCAGCACCGGGACACCCTATAGCAATCAGCCCCAGCATTTT.

This clone occurred a few times. The chain recombines TRBV7-3 with TRBJ2-7, with a possible D match to TRBD2 (5 bases). The CDR3 consists of 13 residues. Trimming took 1 base from V and 4 from J, leaving 8 bases between them. Germline V gives CDR1 SGHTA, CDR2 FQGTGA. The CDR3 region has the DNA TGTGCCAGCAGCTTAAGTACGGGATACGAGCAGTACTTC. This translates into CASSLSTGYEQYF. The variable domain in full, completed from reference TRBV7-3 and TRBJ2-7, reads GAGVSQTPSNKVTEKGKYVELRCDPISGHTALYWYRQSLGQGPEFLIYFQGTGAADDSGLPNDRFFAVRPEGSVSTLKIQRTERGDSAVYLCASSLSTGYEQYFGPGTRLTVT.

This chain uses TRBV10-3 with TRBJ1-2, with 9 bases matching TRBD1. Trimming took 7 bases from V and 4 from J; bases not matched to a gene: 10. Looked up from germline, CDR1 is ENHRY and CDR2 is SYGVKD. The CDR3 spans 15 residues. The CDR3 DNA follows: TGTGCCATCATGCCGGGACAGGGTATCGGCTATGGCTACACCTTC. Translation: CAIMPGQGIGYGYTF.

The gene calls are TRBV5-1 and TRBJ2-2; TRBD1 is a possible D gene (6 bases). With 2 bases removed from V and 1 base from J, the gap between germline ends came to 9 bases. This CDR3 region has 15 residues. CDR1 and CDR2 from the germline V gene are SGHRS and YFSETQ. This chain's CDR3 is CASSLGQMNTGELFF. CDR3 sequence (DNA): TGCGCCAGCAGCTTAGGACAGATGAACACCGGGGAGCTGTTTTTT.

The chain is built from TRBV7-2 and TRBJ2-3, with 12 nucleotides matching TRBD2. The J segment lost 2 bases and the V segment lost 1 base, leaving 1 base of the junction unmatched. This CDR3 spans 16 amino acids. Germline lookup yields CDR1 SGHTA and CDR2 FQGNSA. The CDR3 bases are TGTGCCAGCAGCTTAGGACTAGCGGGGGCCACAGATACGCAGTATTTT. Translation gives CASSLGLAGATDTQYF.

J is TRBJ1-3 and V is TRBV6-5, with D uncertain. The V and J ends lost 0 bases and 4 bases respectively, with 4 bases between them. Germline V gene sequence: CDR1 MNHEY, CDR2 SVGAGI. This CDR3 has 13 residues. As DNA, the CDR3 is TGTGCCAGCAGTTACTCCTCGGGAAACACCATATATTTT. Protein sequence: CASSYSSGNTIYF.

The chain joins TRBV18 to TRBJ2-1; no definite D call. This CDR3 is 13 amino acids long. Germline CDR1 and CDR2: KGHSH and LQKENI. V was shortened by 3 bases and J by 8 bases, with 11 bases between the two germline ends. CDR3 sequence: CASSPPVGDEQFF. CDR3 coding DNA: TGTGCCAGCTCACCTCCAGTAGGAGATGAGCAGTTCTTC.

V is TRBV10-3 and J is TRBJ2-5; 8 bases match TRBD1. Germline V lookup: CDR1 ENHRY, CDR2 SYGVKD. J lost 7 bases, V lost 8 bases, and 9 bases had no gene match. The CDR3 sequence is 13 residues long. The CDR3 loop reads CAILQGATGTQYF. The CDR3 DNA follows: TGTGCCATCCTGCAGGGGGCGACGGGGACCCAGTACTTC.

CDR3 sequence: CASSFGGGDYGYTF. Here the CDR3 DNA reads TGTGCCAGTAGTTTCGGTGGCGGTGATTATGGCTACACCTTC. The rearrangement joins TRBV19 to TRBJ1-2; D unresolved. The CDR3 totals 14 residues. The V end lost 5 bases, the J end lost 5 bases, and 15 bases lay between the germline ends. From germline, CDR1 is LNHDA and CDR2 SQIVND (reference sequence). The full variable domain, rest sourced from reference TRBV19 and TRBJ1-2, is DGGITQSPKYLFRKEGQNVTLSCEQNLNHDAMYWYRQDPGQGLRLIYYSQIVNDFQKGDIAEGYSVSREKKESFPLTVTSAQKNPTAFYLCASSFGGGDYGYTFGSGTRLTVV.

In its sample, this clone was seen many times. The chain recombines TRBV4-3 with TRBJ2-1; 9 nucleotides agree with TRBD2. Unmatched junction bases numbered 1, after V lost 3 bases and J lost 1 base. This CDR3 has 15 residues. CDR1 is LGHNA, CDR2 YSLEER, per germline. In DNA, the CDR3 is TGCGCCAGCAGCCACCTAGCGGGGTCCTACAATGAGCAGTTCTTC. Translating gives CASSHLAGSYNEQFF.

The V call is TRBV11-2, the J call TRBJ1-3, with unresolved D. This CDR3 contains 15 residues. Germline V gene sequence: CDR1 SGHAT, CDR2 FQNNGV. The V gene lost 4 bases and the J gene lost 1 base, with 11 bases spanning the gap. The CDR3 is CASSSQRSSGNTIYF. CDR3 coding DNA: TGTGCCAGCAGCTCCCAACGGTCTTCTGGAAACACCATATATTTT.

This clone was seen only a few times. V is TRBV20-1 and J is TRBJ1-6; D is undetermined. Germline V gene data show CDR1 as DFQATT and CDR2 as SNEGSKA (reference sequence). With 2 bases removed from V and 9 bases from J, the gap between germline ends came to 5 bases. This CDR3 comprises 11 residues. The CDR3 sequence: CSARSGSPLHF. In DNA, the CDR3 is TGCAGTGCTAGATCCGGTTCACCCCTCCACTTT.

The chain is built from TRBV11-2 and TRBJ2-5, with D perhaps TRBD2 (6 bases). This CDR3 has 16 amino acids. The germline gives CDR1 SGHAT, CDR2 FQNNGV. Trimming pared 6 bases from V and 5 bases from J, leaving 22 bases between. CDR3 region: CASRGGTRSKGETQYF. The CDR3 DNA is TGTGCCAGCAGGGGGGGTACCCGATCAAAGGGGGAGACCCAGTACTTC.

This clone has just a few counts. The V gene is TRBV6-5, the J gene TRBJ2-3; 10 bases line up with TRBD2. Germline CDR1 and CDR2: MNHEY and SVGAGI. V lost 4 bases and J lost 4; bases outside the gene matches: 2. The CDR3 runs to 14 residues. The CDR3 region is CASSFSGGADTQYF. The CDR3 DNA sequence: TGTGCCAGCAGTTTCAGCGGGGGGGCAGATACGCAGTATTTT.

In the case of this clone: Other DNA variants within this sample encode the same CDR3. The rearrangement uses TRBV5-1 and TRBJ2-5; a possible D gene is TRBD2 (5 bases). With 0 bases removed from V and 5 bases from J, the gap between germline ends came to 8 bases. The CDR3 sequence is 13 residues long. Germline CDR1 and CDR2: SGHRS and YFSETQ. The CDR3 DNA reads TGCGCCAGCAGCTTGGCCGGCGGGGAGACCCAGTACTTC. Protein: CASSLAGGETQYF.